Described below is a single T cell receptor beta chain sequence and its context. CDR1 and CDR2 (germline): SGHTS, YDEGEE. The CDR3 loop spans 15 amino acids. V was shortened by 4 bases and J by 0 bases, with 12 bases between the two germline ends. The sample comes from a study of blood T cell repertoires in COVID-19. Study at large: Whether acute or convalescent, the COVID-19 samples came from the United States, Italy and Spain.

In the original processing: Cell counts per sample came from amplifying reference gene primers. Clones were read by immunoSEQ multiplex PCR, and TCRdb kept only the in-frame ones, dropping some. V and J calls and clone size follow that table, whereas D and trimming were derived from the DNA. The sample includes tens of thousands of clones, around 90% of them seen just once. This sequence was found in a man aged 60-69 years with COVID-19, enrolled during active disease. Source material: peripheral blood. This chain joins TRBV5-8 and TRBJ2-3, with D unresolved. The CDR3 region has the DNA TGTGCCAGCAGCGCGTACGTTCAAAGCACAGATACGCAGTATTTT. Protein sequence: CASSAYVQSTDTQYF.